Listed here are 15 T cell receptor beta chains from one sample, sequenced in a study of cytomegalovirus exposure and HLA in healthy donors listed by TCRdb under 2017. The protocol used for the library was the immunoSEQ multiplex PCR assay. The multiplex PCR relied on a mix of 60 forward primers for TCR Vbeta segments and 13 reverse primers for TCR Jbeta segments. TCRdb took this table from immuneACCESS and kept in-frame rearrangements with V and J called. Such tables lack part of the clones; where checked against another copy, unresolved V genes explain under half of the gap, and the rest is unexplained. The sample yields 100,000 to 150,000 clones; less than 85% were counted once. Together, the top ten hold approximately 8.4% of the sample. The sample was PBMCs. The receptors stem from a young man in good health and CMV-seropositive.

The chain uses TRBV4-1 and TRBJ1-2; no clear D gene. Germline V gene data show CDR1 as MGHRA and CDR2 as YSYEKL. The V end lost 4 bases, the J end lost 3 bases, and 12 bases lay between the germline ends. The CDR3 loop spans 14 amino acids. The CDR3 DNA sequence: TGCGCCAGCAGCCTTCCTACCACAGACTATGGCTACACCTTC. This translates into CASSLPTTDYGYTF.

The rearrangement links TRBV19 to TRBJ1-5; D call uncertain. CDR3 length: 13 amino acids. Germline lookup yields CDR1 LNHDA and CDR2 SQIVND (reference sequence). Trimming took 9 bases from V and 4 from J, leaving 13 bases between them. The CDR3 region is CASDPEGNQPQHF. CDR3 DNA sequence: TGTGCCAGCGACCCGGAGGGTAATCAGCCCCAGCATTTT.

This chain connects TRBV4-1 to TRBJ1-2; D remains ambiguous. Germline V CDR1 and CDR2: MGHRA, YSYEKL. V was clipped by 1 base and J by 6 bases, with 18 bases between them. The CDR3 is 16 amino acids. CDR3 DNA sequence: TGCGCCAGCAGCCAAGGGGCAGCGCCGGGGTTTAATGGCTACACCTTC. Amino acids: CASSQGAAPGFNGYTF.

V usage is TRBV7-9 and J usage is TRBJ2-2; 8 nucleotides agree with TRBD1. CDR3 length: 16 residues. Germline V gene sequence: CDR1 SEHNR, CDR2 FQNEAQ (reference sequence). The J segment lost 3 bases and the V segment lost 5 bases, leaving 8 bases of the junction unmatched. This CDR3 is CASSAETGEYTGELFF. The CDR3, as DNA: TGTGCCAGCAGCGCGGAGACAGGGGAGTACACCGGGGAGCTGTTTTTT.

V gene TRBV12-2 combines with J gene TRBJ2-7; the table's TRBD1 call for D was not verified on the DNA. TRBV12-2 is annotated as a pseudogene. CDR3 length: 16 amino acids. This chain's CDR3 is CASRPNRDRGPDEQYF. The CDR3 DNA sequence: TGTGCAAGTCGCCCAAACCGGGACAGGGGGCCGGACGAGCAGTACTTC.

This clone came up a few times. This chain links TRBV5-1 with TRBJ1-4, with D perhaps matching TRBD1 (5 bases). Germline-derived CDR1 and CDR2 are SGHRS and YFSETQ. The CDR3 covers 15 residues. Trimming removed 0 bases from V and 7 bases from J, with 13 bases in between. The CDR3 nucleotides read TGCGCCAGCAGCTTGGTACCAGGGAAAGGTGAAAAACTGTTTTTT. Its protein product is CASSLVPGKGEKLFF.

The chain carries TRBV2 and TRBJ1-5, with D tentatively TRBD1 (6 bases). Germline V gives CDR1 SNHLY, CDR2 FYNNEI. The CDR3 is 15 amino acids. V was cut by 7 bases and J by 6 bases, with 19 bases left in between. The CDR3 sequence is CASTTEWGRGQPQHF. For the CDR3, the DNA is TGTGCCAGCACCACGGAGTGGGGCAGGGGTCAGCCCCAGCATTTT.

The chain carries TRBV27 and TRBJ2-4, with 8 bases lining up with TRBD1. Germline assignment: CDR1 MNHEY and CDR2 SMNVEV (reference sequence). V trimming: 3 bases; J trimming: 7 bases; junction bases outside the gene matches: 5. This CDR3 comprises 14 residues. As DNA, the CDR3 is TGTGCCAGCAGTTTCCAGGGGGCGGGGAACATTCAGTACTTC. Protein sequence: CASSFQGAGNIQYF.

This clone was picked up a small number of times. In the same sample, other DNA sequences code for this CDR3. The CDR3 is CASSLAGSYEQYF. The CDR3 DNA follows: TGCGCCAGCAGCTTGGCAGGATCCTACGAGCAGTACTTC. The chain has TRBV5-1 and TRBJ2-7; D not certain. Germline CDR1 and CDR2: SGHRS and YFSETQ. The length of the CDR3 is 13 residues. Trimming took off 0 bases at V and 1 base at J, with 5 bases between the two ends.

The chain employs TRBV1 and TRBJ2-3; TRBD2, the D gene given by the table, was not confirmed from the DNA. TRBV1 is marked as a pseudogene. This CDR3 is built from 18 residues. The CDR3 DNA reads TGCACCAGCAGCCAACCTCCCCTAGCGGGGGACTACACAGATACGCAGTATTTT. As protein: CTSSQPPLAGDYTDTQYF.

A word on this clone: A read error may produce the germline difference seen at one junction end. The rearrangement links TRBV20-1 to TRBJ2-1; no definite D call. The CDR3 contains 11 residues. Germline loops: CDR1 DFQATT, CDR2 SNEGSKA (reference sequence). CDR3 in amino acids: CSARKENEQFF. CDR3 coding DNA: TGCAGTGCTAGAAAGGAGAATGAACAGTTCTTC.

This clone came up once. This sequence joins TRBV28 and TRBJ1-1; D unclear. Between the trimmed V and J ends, which lost 5 bases and 3 bases, there was a span of 7 bases. Germline V CDR1 and CDR2: MDHEN, SYDVKM. The CDR3 has 12 residues. In DNA, the CDR3 is TGTGCCAGCAGTCAAGAGCACACTGAAGCTTTCTTT. This gives the protein CASSQEHTEAFF.

V is TRBV4-2 and J is TRBJ1-2, with TRBD1 matching 7 bases. This CDR3 contains 12 residues. Losses at the gene ends were 4 bases for V and 11 bases for J; bases not matched to a gene: 7. CDR1 is LGHNA and CDR2 is YNFKEQ in the germline V gene. The CDR3, as DNA: TGTGCCAGCAGCCCGACAGGGTTTGGGTACACCTTC. Translated: CASSPTGFGYTF.

A single count supports this clone. This chain connects TRBV18 to TRBJ1-5, with 9 bases identical to TRBD1. After removal of 3 bases from V and 0 bases from J, the junction contained 9 bases not matched to a gene. The CDR3 runs to 18 residues. Per the germline V gene, CDR1 is KGHSH and CDR2 is LQKENI. The CDR3 is CASSPYILGQGSNQPQHF. In nucleotides, the CDR3 is TGTGCCAGCTCACCGTACATTTTGGGACAGGGTAGCAATCAGCCCCAGCATTTT.

CDR3 DNA: TGTGCCAGCAGCTTGGGACTAGCGGGGCCAACTTCTCAAGAGACCCAGTACTTC. Translating gives CASSLGLAGPTSQETQYF. This chain links TRBV9 with TRBJ2-5, with TRBD2 identical over 13 bases. CDR3 length: 18 residues. The trim removed 4 bases at V and 2 bases at J, leaving 11 bases unmatched. Germline V CDR1 and CDR2: SGDLS, YYNGEE. Full variable domain (missing parts from reference TRBV9 and TRBJ2-5): DSGVTQTPKHLITATGQRVTLRCSPRSGDLSVYWYQQSLDQGLQFLIQYYNGEERAKGNILERFSAQQFPDLHSELNLSSLELGDSALYFCASSLGLAGPTSQETQYFGPGTRLLVL.